This T cell receptor (beta chain) was sequenced for a study of blood T cell repertoires in COVID-19. Libraries were prepared by immunoSEQ multiplex PCR; TCRdb keeps only in-frame clonotypes and omits some of them. Among around 100,000 clones listed, 90% were seen once. The CDR3 covers 13 residues. Germline assignment: CDR1 SQVTM and CDR2 ANQGSEA. Trimming stripped 5 bases from V and 3 bases from J, with 13 bases between. The source material was peripheral blood. This sequence joins TRBV29-1 and TRBJ1-1; D is possibly TRBD1 (6 bases). The clonotype originates from a man between 50 and 59 years old with acute or convalescent COVID-19. The chain's CDR3 is CSVNTGMDTEAFF. In DNA, the CDR3 is TGCAGCGTTAATACAGGGATGGACACTGAAGCTTTCTTT.